The T cell receptor beta chain under discussion was sequenced for a study of shared clonotypes between healthy human individuals. Study details: CD4 naive cells filled three plates per donor, CD4 memory three, CD8 naive two and CD8 memory one. Whole-study findings and limits: Donors were few, which limited the genetic and exposure-history diversity represented. Rarefaction demonstrated incomplete sorted-subset sequencing despite large depth.

Looked up from germline, CDR1 is LNHNV and CDR2 is YYDKDF (reference sequence). CDR3 length equals 14 residues. J gave up 5 bases and V 1 base, and 0 bases lay outside the gene matches. This clone has only one observation. No antigen is known for it. This sample also contains other DNA sequences that code for the same CDR3. This table comes from immunoSEQ multiplex PCR, and its TCRdb copy is limited to in-frame clones, with some not included. The data contain a few million clones, more than 90% of them singletons. The CD4+ fraction was divided into a CD45RA+ naive subset and a CD45RA-negative memory subset.

The chain couples TRBV15 to TRBJ1-4, with 8 positions matching TRBD1. Sample: naive CD4+ T cells sorted from blood. Noted subset: CD45RA+ positively selected. This clonotype was sampled from a man between 18 and 29 years old in good health. CDR3 coding DNA: TGTGCCACCAGCAGAGGACAGGGGAATGAAAAACTGTTTTTT. This translates into CATSRGQGNEKLFF.